The 32 T cell receptor beta chains below were found in one sample sequenced in a study of blood T cell repertoires in COVID-19. TCRdb's copy holds only in-frame clones and misses some; the assay was immunoSEQ multiplex PCR. The sample includes 140,000 to 150,000 clones, 75% to 85% of them seen just once. Source material: peripheral blood. These receptors were taken from a human donor with acute or convalescent COVID-19. The donor label of this sample is uncertain.

This sequence joins TRBV5-5 and TRBJ2-7, with 13 bases fitting TRBD2. The CDR3 covers 18 residues. The V and J ends lost 6 bases and 7 bases, in that order; junction bases with no gene match: 19. Germline V CDR1 and CDR2: SGHKS, YYEKEE (reference sequence). The CDR3 protein is CASTHGGLAGAETREQYV. CDR3 bases: TGTGCCAGCACCCACGGAGGACTAGCGGGGGCCGAGACGAGGGAGCAGTACGTC.

The chain combines TRBV9 with TRBJ2-1; 14 positions match TRBD2. Per the germline V gene, CDR1 is SGDLS and CDR2 is YYNGEE. Trimming removed 4 bases from V and 6 bases from J; junction bases left unmatched: 3. The CDR3 extends over 15 amino acids. CDR3 DNA sequence: TGTGCCAGCAGCCGACTAGCGGGGGGGTTCAATGAGCAGTTCTTC. It yields the protein CASSRLAGGFNEQFF.

This clone was observed a few times. The chain carries TRBV4-1 and TRBJ2-3; 11 nucleotides line up with TRBD2. V shed 1 base, J shed 0 bases, and the junction held 6 bases outside the gene matches. CDR3 length: 18 amino acids. The germline CDR1 and CDR2 sequences are MGHRA and YSYEKL. CDR3 loop: CASSQGSGGAFSTDTQYF. CDR3 DNA: TGCGCCAGCAGCCAAGGTAGCGGGGGGGCCTTTAGCACAGATACGCAGTATTTT.

The chain couples TRBV19 to TRBJ2-2; 10 nucleotides match TRBD1. With V trimmed by 6 bases and J by 4 bases, 5 bases remained unmatched. The CDR3 extends over 15 amino acids. Germline V CDR1 and CDR2: LNHDA, SQIVND (reference sequence). CDR3 in amino acids: CASSFGTGVTGELFF. The CDR3 nucleotides are TGTGCCAGTAGCTTCGGGACAGGGGTCACCGGGGAGCTGTTTTTT. Full variable domain (rest looked up from reference TRBV19 and TRBJ2-2): DGGITQSPKYLFRKEGQNVTLSCEQNLNHDAMYWYRQDPGQGLRLIYYSQIVNDFQKGDIAEGYSVSREKKESFPLTVTSAQKNPTAFYLCASSFGTGVTGELFFGEGSRLTVL.

Regarding this clone: An end of the junction does not agree with germline; a read error may underlie this. V gene TRBV6-5 combines with J gene TRBJ1-2, with D perhaps TRBD1 (6 bases). Looked up from germline, CDR1 is MNHEY and CDR2 is SVGAGI. The CDR3 spans 12 residues. CDR3 sequence: CASRYFGGPLTF. The CDR3 region has the DNA TGTGCCAGCAGGTACTTTGGGGGCCCTCTCACCTTC.

This chain uses TRBV24-1 with TRBJ2-1; maybe TRBD2 (6 bases). The CDR3 is 16 amino acids. CDR1 and CDR2 (germline): KGHDR, SFDVKD. The V and J ends lost 0 bases and 8 bases respectively, with 16 bases between them. The CDR3 sequence is CATSDLEGHGGDEQFF. For the CDR3, the DNA is TGTGCCACCAGTGATTTGGAGGGGCACGGGGGAGATGAGCAGTTCTTC.

V and J are TRBV23-1 and TRBJ1-5; D ambiguous. TRBV23-1 is recorded as an ORF, its role being uncertain. Trimming removed 1 base from V and 5 bases from J, with 18 bases in between. This CDR3 has 17 residues. The CDR3 nucleotides are TGCGCCAGCAGTCAATTGCAGGAGGTGACCCGAGATCAGCCCCAGCATTTT. Translated: CASSQLQEVTRDQPQHF.

The chain couples TRBV21-1 to TRBJ2-2; TRBD1 is the table's D call, not checked against the DNA. TRBV21-1 is a documented pseudogene. The CDR3 has 16 residues. CDR3 protein: CASSKSTGDQTGELFF. For the CDR3, the DNA is TGTGCCAGCAGCAAATCCACAGGGGACCAAACCGGGGAGCTGTTTTTT.

V and J are TRBV11-2 and TRBJ1-2; no definite D call. This CDR3 region has 12 residues. Germline assignment: CDR1 SGHAT and CDR2 FQNNGV. The germline V and J ends were trimmed by 4 bases and 5 bases, with 8 bases remaining between them. This CDR3 is CASSSVGYGYTF. CDR3 bases: TGTGCCAGCAGCTCAGTCGGGTATGGCTACACCTTC.

The rearrangement links TRBV10-3 to TRBJ1-1; TRBD1 is a possible D gene (5 bases). The CDR3 spans 12 residues. V was pared by 9 bases and J by 7 bases, with 15 bases between. Germline V gives CDR1 ENHRY, CDR2 SYGVKD. CDR3 DNA: TGTGCCATTCGGGGGGGGAACGATGAAGCTTTCTTT. Protein sequence: CAIRGGNDEAFF.

V and J are TRBV6-5 and TRBJ2-5; TRBD2 matches 8 bases. Germline assignment: CDR1 MNHEY and CDR2 SVGAGI. This CDR3 is 14 amino acids long. The ends lost 6 bases at V and 4 bases at J; junction bases unmatched: 7. The CDR3 loop reads CASSVAGRGETQYF. The CDR3 nucleotides read TGTGCCAGCAGCGTAGCGGGGAGGGGAGAGACCCAGTACTTC.

About this clone: Additional DNA sequences in this sample encode the identical CDR3. This rearrangement joins TRBV19 to TRBJ1-6; 9 bases fit TRBD1. V was clipped by 5 bases and J by 10 bases; unmatched bases: 3. The CDR3 is made up of 13 amino acids. Looked up from germline, CDR1 is LNHDA and CDR2 is SQIVND (reference sequence). The CDR3 sequence is CASSGTGKSPLHF. CDR3 nucleotides: TGTGCCAGTAGTGGGACAGGGAAATCACCCCTCCACTTT. The full variable domain, its missing parts supplied by reference TRBV19 and TRBJ1-6, is DGGITQSPKYLFRKEGQNVTLSCEQNLNHDAMYWYRQDPGQGLRLIYYSQIVNDFQKGDIAEGYSVSREKKESFPLTVTSAQKNPTAFYLCASSGTGKSPLHFGNGTRLTVT.

This chain joins TRBV6-1 and TRBJ1-1; 7 bases are a match to TRBD1. After removal of 4 bases from V and 7 bases from J, the junction contained 9 bases not matched to a gene. The CDR3 extends over 14 amino acids. The germline CDR1 and CDR2 sequences are MNHNS and SASEGT. CDR3 sequence: CASSGSRGRYEAFF. CDR3 bases: TGTGCCAGCAGTGGCTCCAGGGGGAGATATGAAGCTTTCTTT.

The chain employs TRBV5-6 and TRBJ1-4; TRBD1 matches 7 bases. The V gene's germline CDR1 is SGHDT and CDR2 YYEEEE. V gave up 2 bases and J gave up 4 bases; unmatched junction bases: 5. The CDR3 contains 15 residues. CDR3 protein: CASSLQGLHNEKLFF. DNA for the CDR3: TGTGCCAGCAGCTTACAGGGGCTACATAATGAAAAACTGTTTTTT.

The chain recombines TRBV15 with TRBJ2-1, with TRBD2 matching over 10 bases. V lost 11 bases and J lost 7; bases outside the gene matches: 17. Germline assignment: CDR1 LNHNV and CDR2 YYDKDF (reference sequence). The CDR3 covers 16 residues. This CDR3 is CAAGKAGGPRANEQFF. As DNA, the CDR3 is TGTGCCGCAGGGAAAGCGGGGGGGCCGAGGGCGAATGAGCAGTTCTTC.

The CDR3 bases are TGTGCCAGCAGAGCGGGGGGAACCAACTATGGCTACACCTTC. Translation gives CASRAGGTNYGYTF. This rearrangement joins TRBV7-9 to TRBJ1-2, with a weak D call TRBD1 (5 bases). The CDR3 has 14 residues. Per germline, CDR1 SEHNR and CDR2 FQNEAQ (reference sequence). Trimming removed 6 bases from V and 2 bases from J, with 13 bases in between.

The chain links TRBV10-2 to TRBJ1-5, with 7 bases identical to TRBD1. V shed 7 bases, J shed 7 bases, and the junction held 7 bases outside the gene matches. Germline values: CDR1 WSHSY, CDR2 SAAADI. The CDR3 sequence is 13 residues long. As DNA, the CDR3 is TGCGCCAGCACCACAGGGGCTTTCCAGCCCCAGCATTTT. Protein product: CASTTGAFQPQHF.

A single count supports this clone. V is TRBV7-6 and J is TRBJ1-1; D possibly corresponds to TRBD1 (6 bases). V was clipped by 2 bases and J by 6 bases, with 19 bases between them. Germline lookup yields CDR1 SGHVS and CDR2 FNYEAQ. The CDR3 has 16 residues. The CDR3 spells CASSLRLKGGRAEAFF. CDR3 in DNA: TGTGCCAGCAGCTTAAGGTTAAAAGGGGGGAGGGCTGAAGCTTTCTTT.

The table lists this clone with many counts. J is TRBJ1-6 and V is TRBV6-1, with unresolved D. CDR3 length: 13 residues. The germline V gene has CDR1 MNHNS and CDR2 SASEGT. The V end lost 3 bases, the J end lost 10 bases, and 10 bases lay between the germline ends. This CDR3 is CASSDRFESPLHF. The CDR3 DNA reads TGTGCCAGCAGTGACAGGTTCGAGTCACCCCTCCACTTT.

This clone was detected only a few times. The V call is TRBV6-6, the J call TRBJ1-2; 9 bases are shared with TRBD1. The germline V gene has CDR1 MNHNY and CDR2 SVGAGI (reference sequence). The CDR3 has 12 residues. The junction had 5 bases not matched to a gene; V was cut back by 9 bases and J by 6 bases. The CDR3 DNA is TGTGCCAGTGAACAGGGGGCCCATGGCTACACCTTC. Its translation is CASEQGAHGYTF.

The CDR3 protein is CASSQDPTALSGNTIYF. CDR3 sequence (DNA): TGTGCCAGCAGCCAAGATCCAACAGCTCTCTCTGGAAACACCATATATTTT. The gene calls are TRBV3-1 (or the pseudogene TRBV3-2) and TRBJ1-3, with D uncertain. This CDR3 is 17 amino acids long. CDR1 is LGHDT, CDR2 YNNKEL, per germline (reference sequence). V gave up 0 bases and J gave up 0 bases, with 12 bases separating them.

This chain joins TRBV10-3 and TRBJ1-1, with unresolved D. This CDR3 is 14 amino acids long. The ends were cut back, 2 bases at V and 11 bases at J, with 18 bases in the middle. The germline gives CDR1 ENHRY, CDR2 SYGVKD. This CDR3 reads CAISEGGVRRRAFF. CDR3 sequence (DNA): TGTGCCATCAGTGAGGGCGGGGTGAGACGAAGGGCTTTCTTT.

The chain combines TRBV9 with TRBJ1-3, with 8 nucleotides matching TRBD1. From germline, CDR1 is SGDLS and CDR2 YYNGEE. The V gene end was trimmed by 0 bases and the J gene end by 4 bases; junction bases not matched to a gene: 6. The CDR3 totals 16 residues. The chain's CDR3 is CASSVDAGGGGNTIYF. The CDR3 coding sequence is TGTGCCAGCAGCGTAGATGCAGGGGGCGGCGGAAACACCATATATTTT.

In its sample, this clone was seen a few times. The chain recombines TRBV6-5 with TRBJ1-1; TRBD1 aligns across 9 bases. The CDR3 runs to 14 residues. Germline V gene data show CDR1 as MNHEY and CDR2 as SVGAGI. V lost 6 bases to trimming and J lost 2 bases; unmatched junction nucleotides: 4. CDR3 DNA: TGTGCCAGCAGGGGACAGGGTGGAAACACTGAAGCTTTCTTT. Its protein product is CASRGQGGNTEAFF.

V is TRBV7-9 and J is TRBJ2-1; 9 positions agree with TRBD2. The germline CDR1 and CDR2 sequences are SEHNR and FQNEAQ (reference sequence). There are 15 residues in the CDR3. After removal of 7 bases from V and 11 bases from J, the junction contained 15 bases not matched to a gene. The CDR3: CASTSLERGANQQFF. In DNA form, the CDR3 reads TGTGCCAGCACCTCCCTAGAGCGGGGGGCTAATCAGCAGTTCTTC.

The J gene is TRBJ1-2, the V gene TRBV30; perhaps TRBD1 as D (5 bases). Germline V lookup: CDR1 GTSNPN, CDR2 SVGIG (reference sequence). The ends were cut back, 2 bases at V and 0 bases at J, with 10 bases in the middle. The CDR3 is 14 amino acids. The CDR3 DNA reads TGTGCCTGGAGTATGGACACTCCTAACTATGGCTACACCTTC. It yields the protein CAWSMDTPNYGYTF.

DNA for the CDR3: TGTGCCAGCAGTTACTCTGGCCCTCTGAACACTGAAGCTTTCTTT. Its translation: CASSYSGPLNTEAFF. The chain uses TRBV6-5 and TRBJ1-1; D gene ambiguous. The CDR3 totals 15 residues. V was cut by 0 bases and J by 0 bases, with 8 bases left in between. Germline CDR1 is MNHEY and CDR2 is SVGAGI.

This clone appeared a single time. The V and J genes are TRBV13 and TRBJ1-3; possible D gene TRBD1, 5 bases. Deletions cut 5 bases from V and 7 bases from J, with 18 bases between. Germline loops: CDR1 PRHDT, CDR2 FYEKMQ (reference sequence). This CDR3 region has 15 residues. The CDR3 loop is CASSTRAMGGNTIYF. CDR3 nucleotides: TGTGCCAGCAGCACCCGGGCGATGGGGGGGAACACCATATATTTT.

The chain has TRBV7-6 and TRBJ2-1; TRBD2 might be the D (5 bases). Trimming stripped 1 base from V and 5 bases from J, with 9 bases between. CDR1 and CDR2 (germline): SGHVS, FNYEAQ. CDR3 length: 14 residues. The CDR3, as DNA: TGTGCCAGCAGCTTAGGAGCGGCGGACAATGAGCAGTTCTTC. It specifies CASSLGAADNEQFF.

V usage is TRBV5-6 and J usage is TRBJ2-1; a possible D gene is TRBD1 (5 bases). The CDR3 has 16 residues. V lost 2 bases and J 9 bases, leaving 21 bases between the germline ends. Germline V CDR1 and CDR2: SGHDT, YYEEEE. CDR3 protein: CASSLTYWQGRTEQFF. The CDR3, as DNA: TGTGCCAGCAGCTTAACGTATTGGCAGGGTAGAACTGAGCAGTTCTTC.

The V gene is TRBV28, the J gene TRBJ1-5, with D possibly TRBD1 on 5 matching bases. Germline values: CDR1 MDHEN, CDR2 SYDVKM. V lost 7 bases to trimming and J lost 2 bases, with 15 bases between them. The CDR3 is made up of 15 amino acids. CDR3 DNA: TGTGCCAGCACCTATCGGACATCGGGCAATCAGCCCCAGCATTTT. The encoded protein is CASTYRTSGNQPQHF.

J is TRBJ2-1 and V is TRBV5-1; 9 positions agree with TRBD2. V gave up 4 bases and J gave up 6 bases; unmatched junction bases: 8. Germline CDR1 and CDR2: SGHRS and YFSETQ. The CDR3 runs 15 residues. The CDR3 coding sequence is TGCGCCAGCAGCACGAAGACTAGCGGAAGCAATGAGCAGTTCTTC. Protein product: CASSTKTSGSNEQFF.